The entry that follows covers one T cell receptor beta chain sequence. What it binds is not known. V dropped 0 bases and J dropped 10; count of bases not matched to a gene: 12. CDR1 and CDR2 (germline): GTSNPN, SVGIG (reference sequence). This CDR3 region has 15 residues. The data stem from a study of CD8 T cells in Susac syndrome. Random hexamers primed reverse transcription of about 0.5 to 1 ug RNA. MiXCR, applied by TCRdb to the immunoSEQ multiplex PCR reads, yields one record per CDR3 protein. The profile shows over 150,000 distinct CDR3 sequences, roughly 92% of them singletons. Whole-study results and caveats: The study acknowledged a relatively small number of individuals in its TCR sequencing and HLA analysis.

The chain links TRBV30 to TRBJ2-1; 7 bases map to TRBD2. This TCR derives from a human donor with multiple sclerosis. Material for sequencing was CD4+ T cells from PBMCs. The CDR3 DNA is TGTGCCTGGAGTGTATTGGGTGGCGGGAGCCTCGAGCAGTTCTTC. Protein sequence: CAWSVLGGGSLEQFF.